Listed below are T cell receptor beta chains from one sample, sequenced in a study of blood T cell repertoires in COVID-19. Repertoires were generated with immunoSEQ multiplex PCR, while TCRdb's copy carries only in-frame clones and drops some. The sample has 250,000 to 300,000 clones; about 86% are singletons. The sequenced sample consisted of PBMCs or T cells enriched from blood (not recorded which). The receptors were gathered from a man under 40 with acute COVID-19. Each CDR3 is given with its conserved first and last residue. The D gene is left open where the match is weak. Clone size is not always given. Where it is, it says once, few, many or a class for expanded clones.

j_call,clone_size,v_call,d_call,cdr3_nt,cdr3_aa
TRBJ1-6,few,TRBV6-6,TRBD1,TGTGCCAGCCAGCCGGGGACAGGGATATTTTCACCCCTCCACTTT,CASQPGTGIFSPLHF
TRBJ1-1,once,TRBV7-2,-,TGTGCCAGCAGCTTCTACTTCACAGGGATAACGAACACTGAAGCTTTCTTT,CASSFYFTGITNTEAFF
TRBJ1-6,medium-sized,TRBV11-2,TRBD1,TGTGCCAGCAAACGGGACAGTAATTCACCCCTCCACTTT,CASKRDSNSPLHF
TRBJ1-4,-,TRBV3-1/TRBV3-2,TRBD1,TGTGCCAGCAGAACCGACAGGGTAGGAGAAAAACTGTTTTTT,CASRTDRVGEKLFF
TRBJ2-2,-,TRBV28,-,TGTGCCAGCAGTTTAGGGGGGGCGGGCGCCGGGGAGCTGTTTTTT,CASSLGGAGAGELFF
TRBJ1-1,once,TRBV10-1,TRBD1,TGCGTCAGCAGAGTGGACAGGGCGATCGGTGAAGCTTTCTTT,CVSRVDRAIGEAFF
TRBJ2-1,-,TRBV29-1,TRBD2,TGCAGCATCAGGACTAGCGGTTACAATGAGCAGTTCTTC,CSIRTSGYNEQFF
TRBJ2-5,-,TRBV11-2,TRBD1,TGTGCCAGCAGCTTAGAGACAGGGCGAGAGACCCAGTACTTC,CASSLETGRETQYF
TRBJ2-3,many,TRBV7-8,-,TGTGCCAGCAGCTTACTCAGGTCGGGAGTATCTAGCACAGATACGCAGTATTTT,CASSLLRSGVSSTDTQYF
TRBJ1-1,-,TRBV2,-,TGTGCCAGCAGTGAAGGAGGCCGGAAGAACACTGAAGCTTTCTTT,CASSEGGRKNTEAFF
TRBJ2-3,-,TRBV13,TRBD2,TGTGCCAGCAGCTTCCGTAGCGGGAGAATGGGCACAGATACGCAGTATTTT,CASSFRSGRMGTDTQYF
TRBJ2-5,-,TRBV6-2/TRBV6-3,TRBD2,TGTGCCAGCAGTTACTCTCAGGGACTAGCGGAGACCCAGTACTTC,CASSYSQGLAETQYF
TRBJ2-1,once,TRBV18,TRBD2,TGTGCCAGCTCACCACCGGTGGGCGGGGGGGCCAGTAATGAGCAGTTCTTC,CASSPPVGGGASNEQFF
TRBJ2-3,once,TRBV6-4,TRBD2,TGTGCCAGCAGTGACCAAGCGGGAGGGCCTTCAGATACGCAGTATTTT,CASSDQAGGPSDTQYF
TRBJ1-2,-,TRBV7-3,-,TGTGCCAGCAGCTCCCAGACTAACTATGGCTACACCTTC,CASSSQTNYGYTF
TRBJ1-5,-,TRBV9,-,TGTGCCAGCAGCACGAGCGGGCTTGGCAATCAGCCCCAGCATTTT,CASSTSGLGNQPQHF
TRBJ2-1,-,TRBV7-9,TRBD2,TGTGCCAGCAGGGGACTAGCGGGCCTCGAGCAGTTCTTC,CASRGLAGLEQFF
TRBJ2-1,-,TRBV7-2,TRBD2,TGTGCCAGCAGCAGGGGACTAGCGGGTGCAAGCTCCTACAATGAGCAGTTCTTC,CASSRGLAGASSYNEQFF
TRBJ1-1,-,TRBV21-1,-,TGTGCCAGCAGCAAAGGGAGGAACACTGAAGCTTTCTTT,CASSKGRNTEAFF
TRBJ1-2,many,TRBV3-1/TRBV3-2,-,TGTGCCAGCAGCGGGATGTCGGGAAACTATGGCTACACCTTC,CASSGMSGNYGYTF
TRBJ1-1,-,TRBV27,-,TGTGCCAGCGACGACTTCCGGGGAGTTAGTGGCACTGAAGCTTTCTTT,CASDDFRGVSGTEAFF
TRBJ1-2,-,TRBV6-5,TRBD1,TGTGCCAGCACACGAGACAGGGGTGATGGCTACACCTTC,CASTRDRGDGYTF
TRBJ1-1,-,TRBV27,-,TGTGCCAGCGGACTTTCACTGGCTGAAGCTTTCTTT,CASGLSLAEAFF
TRBJ1-1,-,TRBV9,-,TGTGCCAGCAGCTTTAACATGAACACTGAAGCTTTCTTT,CASSFNMNTEAFF
TRBJ2-5,-,TRBV29-1,TRBD1,TGCAGCGTTAATACAGGGGTTCGGGAGACCCAGTACTTC,CSVNTGVRETQYF
TRBJ1-5,-,TRBV7-7,-,TGTGCTAGCAGCCTAGACCCTACCCAGCATTTT,CASSLDPTQHF
TRBJ1-2,-,TRBV19,TRBD1,TGTGCCAGTAGTATCGGACAGGGGCAAAACGGCTACACCTTC,CASSIGQGQNGYTF
TRBJ1-2,-,TRBV6-6,TRBD1,TGTGCCAGCAGCCGAGCGCGTGGGACAGATTCTAACTATGGCTACACCTTC,CASSRARGTDSNYGYTF
TRBJ1-4,few,TRBV5-4,TRBD1,TGTGCCAGCAGAAAGGACAGGGGAATTGAAAAACTGTTTTTT,CASRKDRGIEKLFF
TRBJ1-1,-,TRBV5-1,-,TGCGCCAGCAGCCGAGGTTCAGCCGAGAACACTGAAGCTTTCTTT,CASSRGSAENTEAFF
TRBJ1-4,-,TRBV5-8,-,TGTGCCAGCAGCTTAAAGGCAGGGGCCACGAATGAAAAACTGTTTTTT,CASSLKAGATNEKLFF
TRBJ2-1,-,TRBV24-1,TRBD2,TGTGCCACCAGTGACATGACTAGCGGGAGTTCACACAATGAGCAGTTCTTC,CATSDMTSGSSHNEQFF